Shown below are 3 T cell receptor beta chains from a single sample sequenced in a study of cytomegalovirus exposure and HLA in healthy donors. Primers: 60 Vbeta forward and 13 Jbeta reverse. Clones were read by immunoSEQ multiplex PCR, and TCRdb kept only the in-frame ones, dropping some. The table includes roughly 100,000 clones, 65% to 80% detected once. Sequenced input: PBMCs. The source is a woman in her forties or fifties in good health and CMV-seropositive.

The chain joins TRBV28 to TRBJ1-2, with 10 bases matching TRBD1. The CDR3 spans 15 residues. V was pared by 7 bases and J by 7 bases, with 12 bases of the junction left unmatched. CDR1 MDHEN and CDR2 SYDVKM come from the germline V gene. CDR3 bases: TGTGCCAGCACCCTCCCCGCCGGGACAGGGGTTGGCTACACCTTC. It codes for CASTLPAGTGVGYTF.

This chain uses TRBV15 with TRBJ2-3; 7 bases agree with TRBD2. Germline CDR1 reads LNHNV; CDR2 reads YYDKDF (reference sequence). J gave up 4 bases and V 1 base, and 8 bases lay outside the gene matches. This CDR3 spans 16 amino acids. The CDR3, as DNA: TGTGCCACCAGCAGAGCGGGACTATGGACCGCAGATACGCAGTATTTT. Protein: CATSRAGLWTADTQYF.

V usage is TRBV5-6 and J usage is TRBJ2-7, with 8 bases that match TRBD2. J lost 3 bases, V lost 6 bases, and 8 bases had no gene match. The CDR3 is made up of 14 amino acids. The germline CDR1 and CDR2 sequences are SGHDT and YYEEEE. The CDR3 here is CASNSGGGFYEQYF. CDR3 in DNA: TGTGCCAGCAACTCGGGGGGGGGTTTCTACGAGCAGTACTTC.